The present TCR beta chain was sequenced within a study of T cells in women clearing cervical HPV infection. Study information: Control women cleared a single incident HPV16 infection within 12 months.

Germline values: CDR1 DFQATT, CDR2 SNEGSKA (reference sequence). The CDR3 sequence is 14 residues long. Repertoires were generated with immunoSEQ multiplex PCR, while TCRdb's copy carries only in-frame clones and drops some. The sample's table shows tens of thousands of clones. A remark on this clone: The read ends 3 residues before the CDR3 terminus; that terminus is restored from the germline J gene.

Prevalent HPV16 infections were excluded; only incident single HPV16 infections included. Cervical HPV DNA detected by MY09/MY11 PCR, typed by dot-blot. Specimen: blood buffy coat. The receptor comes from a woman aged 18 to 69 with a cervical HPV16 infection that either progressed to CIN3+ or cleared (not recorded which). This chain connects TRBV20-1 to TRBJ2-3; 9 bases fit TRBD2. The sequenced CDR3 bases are TGCAGTGCTACCTTAGCGGGGGTACAAGAGACG. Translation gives CSATLAGVQET. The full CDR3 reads CSATLAGVQETQYF.